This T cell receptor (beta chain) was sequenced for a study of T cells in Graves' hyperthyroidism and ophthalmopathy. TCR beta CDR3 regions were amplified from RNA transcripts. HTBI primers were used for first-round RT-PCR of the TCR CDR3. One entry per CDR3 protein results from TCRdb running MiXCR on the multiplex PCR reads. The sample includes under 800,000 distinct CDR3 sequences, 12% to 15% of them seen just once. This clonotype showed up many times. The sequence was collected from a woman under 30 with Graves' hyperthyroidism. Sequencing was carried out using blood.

The CDR3 DNA reads as TGTGCCACCAGCGGACAGGGGCTTAGCTACACCTTC. It is translated as CATSGQGLSYTF. The rearrangement joins TRBV24-1 to TRBJ1-2; 9 nucleotides agree with TRBD1. The CDR3 is made up of 12 amino acids. J lost 9 bases, V lost 7 bases, and 5 bases had no gene match. CDR1 and CDR2 (germline): KGHDR, SFDVKD.